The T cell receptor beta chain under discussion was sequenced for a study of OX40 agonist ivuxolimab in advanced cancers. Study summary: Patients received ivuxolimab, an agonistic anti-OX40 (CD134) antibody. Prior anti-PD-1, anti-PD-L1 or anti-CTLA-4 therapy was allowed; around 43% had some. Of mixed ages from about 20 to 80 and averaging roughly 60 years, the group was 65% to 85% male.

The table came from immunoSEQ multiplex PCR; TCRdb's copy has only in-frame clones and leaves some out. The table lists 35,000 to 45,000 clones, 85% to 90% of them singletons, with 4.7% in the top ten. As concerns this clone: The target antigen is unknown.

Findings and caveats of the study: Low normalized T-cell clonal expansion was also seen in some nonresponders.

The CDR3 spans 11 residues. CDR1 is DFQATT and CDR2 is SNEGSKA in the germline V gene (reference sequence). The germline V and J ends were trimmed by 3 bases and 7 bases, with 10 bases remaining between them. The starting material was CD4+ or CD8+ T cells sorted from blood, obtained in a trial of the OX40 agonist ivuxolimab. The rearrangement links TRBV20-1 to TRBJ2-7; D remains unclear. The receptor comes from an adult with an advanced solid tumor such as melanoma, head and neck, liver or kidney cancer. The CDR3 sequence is CSASKREEQYF. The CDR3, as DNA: TGCAGTGCTAGTAAAAGGGAAGAGCAGTACTTC.